This TCR beta chain was identified during a study of blood T cell repertoires in COVID-19. The data were produced by immunoSEQ multiplex PCR, yet TCRdb's version contains in-frame clones alone and is incomplete. The sample lists approximately 25,000 clones, about 91% occurring once. Germline loops: CDR1 MGHDK, CDR2 SYGVNS. Trimming removed 4 bases at V and 4 bases at J, with 14 bases between. The CDR3 extends over 14 amino acids. This clonotype was sampled from a man between 70 and 80 years old with active COVID-19. Sequenced material: peripheral blood. J is TRBJ2-7 and V is TRBV25-1; perhaps TRBD1 as D (6 bases). CDR3 DNA: TGTGCCAGCAGTGCGGGACACGGTCTTTACGAGCAGTACTTC. This gives the protein CASSAGHGLYEQYF.